This T cell receptor beta chain was observed in a study of blood T cell repertoires in COVID-19. Here immunoSEQ multiplex PCR was the method, and the copy in TCRdb shows in-frame clones only, minus some. Of around 330,000 clones in the sample, approximately 90% were seen once. This clone was counted a few times. This CDR3 has 14 amino acids. Germline values: CDR1 KGHDR, CDR2 SFDVKD. The V end lost 7 bases, the J end lost 2 bases, and 12 bases lay between the germline ends. The chain combines TRBV24-1 with TRBJ2-3; tentative D call: TRBD2 (5 bases). The receptor comes from a woman in her forties who had recovered from COVID-19. Sequenced input: PBMCs or T cells enriched from blood (not recorded which). The CDR3 region is CATRRADFTDTQYF. The CDR3 DNA reads as TGTGCCACCAGGAGGGCAGACTTCACAGATACGCAGTATTTT.